These T cell receptor beta chains were read from a single sample in a study of T cell repertoires in cytomegalovirus infection. These TCRs are of unknown antigen specificity. TCRdb processed the reads anew with MiXCR; each CDR3 protein has one entry. The sample includes 95,000 to 120,000 distinct CDR3 sequences, around 30% seen only once; the top ten take less than 45%. The sample consisted of CD8+ T cells from cultured PBMCs, taken from culture after CMV antigen stimulation. The receptors shown here come from a human donor in good health (CMV status not recorded). Some clones in this sample may be carry-over from other donors' samples. The CDR3 runs from the conserved cysteine through the conserved F or W. A D gene is named only where the DNA matches it firmly. Expanded clones are given a class, and other clones once, few, many or no size at all.

abundance	v_gene	d_gene	j_gene	CDR3nt	CDR3aa
few	TRBV5-1	TRBD2	TRBJ2-2	TGCGCCAGCAGCCTCCGAGGACTAGCGGGTGGGACCGGGGAGCTGTTTTTT	CASSLRGLAGGTGELFF
few	TRBV2	TRBD1	TRBJ1-2	TGTGCCAGCCAGGGGGACCGGAGGGGCTACACCTTC	CASQGDRRGYTF
.	TRBV2	.	TRBJ1-5	TGTGCCAGCAGTGAACACTTCGGGCCCAATCAGCCCCAGCATTTT	CASSEHFGPNQPQHF
.	TRBV20-1	.	TRBJ1-6	TGCAGTGCTAGAGATCTAGGGCAGGGTCACTCACCCCTCCACTTT	CSARDLGQGHSPLHF
.	TRBV29-1	.	TRBJ2-7	TGCAGCGCCGGGACACCAGCCTACGAGCAGTACTTC	CSAGTPAYEQYF
once	TRBV20-1	.	TRBJ2-5	TGCAGTGCTAGCCCCCGTGGGGGGCAAGAGACCCAGTACTTC	CSASPRGGQETQYF
many	TRBV20-1	TRBD1	TRBJ2-7	TGCAGTGCTAGAGGGGACAGGGACATAACCTACGAGCAGTACTTC	CSARGDRDITYEQYF
.	TRBV10-3	TRBD1	TRBJ2-3	TGTGCCATCAGGGAAGGACAGGCCAGCACAGATACGCAGTATTTT	CAIREGQASTDTQYF
.	TRBV7-2	TRBD1	TRBJ1-4	TGTGTCAGCAGCTTCAGGGGGGCGGGTAGTGAAAAACTGTTTTTT	CVSSFRGAGSEKLFF
.	TRBV7-6	TRBD2	TRBJ2-5	TGTGCCAGCAGCCCGGCGGCTAGCGGGGGGGATGAGACCCAGTACTTC	CASSPAASGGDETQYF
.	TRBV7-2	.	TRBJ1-3	TGTGCCAGCAGCTCCTGGGACGGATCTGGAAACACCATATATTTT	CASSSWDGSGNTIYF
many	TRBV11-2	TRBD1	TRBJ2-1	TGTGCCAGCAGCTTAGGGAGGACAGGGTTCTATAACAATGAGCAGTTCTTC	CASSLGRTGFYNNEQFF
.	TRBV6-2/TRBV6-3	.	TRBJ2-3	TGTGCCAGCAGTTATGAGCGGGATACGCAGTATTTT	CASSYERDTQYF
many	TRBV7-6	TRBD2	TRBJ2-1	TGTGCCAGCAGCTCGACGGGGGGGGCCTACAATGAGCAGTTCTTC	CASSSTGGAYNEQFF
.	TRBV7-6	TRBD1	TRBJ2-1	TGTGCCAGCAGCTTCGGGGACAGCAACAATGAGCAGTTCTTC	CASSFGDSNNEQFF
once	TRBV3-1	.	TRBJ1-2	TGTGCCAGCAGCCAAGAAGGGGGGGGCAGCTCCCATGGCTACACCTTC	CASSQEGGGSSHGYTF
.	TRBV11-3	.	TRBJ2-1	TGTGCCAGCAGCCTAGATGAGAATGAGCAGTTCTTC	CASSLDENEQFF
.	TRBV20-1	TRBD2	TRBJ2-3	TGCAGTGCTAGTCGGCTAGCGGGGCCTTTGGATACGCAGTATTTT	CSASRLAGPLDTQYF
.	TRBV27	.	TRBJ1-1	TGTGCCAGCAGGGGGGGTCTGGAACATTACACTGAAGCTTTCTTT	CASRGGLEHYTEAFF
.	TRBV9	TRBD2	TRBJ2-1	TGTGCCAGCAGCTCCAACCCGGATAGCGGGGAGTACAATGAGCAGTTCTTC	CASSSNPDSGEYNEQFF